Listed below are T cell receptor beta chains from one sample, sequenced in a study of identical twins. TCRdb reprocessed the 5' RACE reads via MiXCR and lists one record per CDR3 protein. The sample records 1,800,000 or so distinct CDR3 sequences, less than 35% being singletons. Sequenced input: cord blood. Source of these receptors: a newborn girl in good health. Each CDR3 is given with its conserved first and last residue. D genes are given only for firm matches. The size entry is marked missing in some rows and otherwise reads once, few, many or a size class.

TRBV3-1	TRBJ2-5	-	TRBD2	CASKPAGGIEQYF	TGTGCCAGCAAGCCAGCGGGAGGTATTGAGCAGTACTTC
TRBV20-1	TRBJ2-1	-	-	CSAQVRLLGEQFF	TGCAGTGCTCAAGTCCGTCTTCTGGGTGAGCAGTTCTTC
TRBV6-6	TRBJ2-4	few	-	CASSYIPSPRAQNIQYF	TGTGCCAGCAGTTACATTCCCAGTCCCAGGGCCCAAAACATTCAGTACTTC
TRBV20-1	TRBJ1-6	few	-	CSAKVSYNSPLHF	TGCAGTGCTAAGGTCTCCTATAATTCACCCCTCCACTTT
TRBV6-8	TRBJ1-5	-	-	CASSTRGSSNQPQHF	TGTGCCAGCAGTACTCGGGGTTCGAGCAATCAGCCCCAGCATTTT
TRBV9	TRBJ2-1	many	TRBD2	CASSVSGSSYNEQFF	TGTGCCAGCAGCGTTAGCGGGAGCTCCTACAATGAGCAGTTCTTC
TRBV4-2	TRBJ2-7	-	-	CASSQDVPGLFSYEQYF	TGTGCCAGCAGCCAAGATGTACCCGGACTCTTCTCCTACGAGCAGTACTTC
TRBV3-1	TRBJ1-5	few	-	CASSQSAGYGQPQHF	TGTGCCAGCAGCCAATCCGCAGGGTACGGTCAGCCCCAGCATTTT
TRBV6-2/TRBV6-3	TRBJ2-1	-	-	CARGGPNAYNEQFF	TGTGCCCGCGGCGGGCCTAACGCCTACAATGAGCAGTTCTTC
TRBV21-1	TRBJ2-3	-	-	CASSKGWPGTQYF	TGTGCCAGCAGCAAAGGGTGGCCAGGTACGCAGTATTTT
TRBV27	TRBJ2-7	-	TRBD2	CASRTRGASGTYEQYF	TGTGCCAGCAGAACAAGAGGGGCTAGCGGGACCTACGAGCAGTACTTC
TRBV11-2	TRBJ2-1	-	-	CASSLGTRAHNEQFF	TGTGCCAGCAGCTTGGGGACAAGGGCTCACAATGAGCAGTTCTTC
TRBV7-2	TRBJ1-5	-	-	CASSLKGVQPSNQPQHF	TGTGCCAGCAGCTTAAAAGGTGTCCAGCCTAGCAATCAGCCCCAGCATTTT
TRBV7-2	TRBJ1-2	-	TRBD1	CASSSFMSGGDGYTF	TGTGCCAGCAGCAGTTTCATGTCAGGGGGCGATGGCTACACCTTC
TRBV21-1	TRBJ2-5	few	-	CASSKPRARAGDQETQYF	TGTGCCAGCAGCAAACCTAGGGCTAGAGCGGGTGACCAAGAGACCCAGTACTTC
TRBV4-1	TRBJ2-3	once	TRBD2	CASSQARGRGTDTQYF	TGCGCCAGCAGCCAAGCGAGAGGGAGGGGCACAGATACGCAGTATTTT
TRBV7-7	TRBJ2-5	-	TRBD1	CASSLVTGDQEIQYF	TGTGCTAGCAGCTTAGTAACAGGGGACCAAGAGATCCAGTACTTC
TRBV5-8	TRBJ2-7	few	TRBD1	CASSPPGQSFYEQYF	TGTGCCAGCAGCCCGCCGGGACAGAGTTTCTACGAGCAGTACTTC
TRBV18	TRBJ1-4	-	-	CASSPTDATNEKLFF	TGTGCCAGCTCACCGACGGATGCAACTAATGAAAAACTGTTTTTT
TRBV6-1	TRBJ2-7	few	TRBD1	CATMGPGQGGLYISYEQYF	TGTGCCACCATGGGCCCGGGACAGGGGGGACTTTACATCTCCTACGAGCAGTACTTC
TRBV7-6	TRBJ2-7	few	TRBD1	CASSLTTGAKSYEQYF	TGTGCCAGCAGCTTGACGACAGGGGCGAAGAGCTACGAGCAGTACTTC
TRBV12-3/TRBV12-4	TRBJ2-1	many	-	CASMEYNEQFF	TGTGCCAGCATGGAGTACAATGAGCAGTTCTTC
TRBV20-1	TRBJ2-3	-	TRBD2	CSARDLTSGSPDTQYF	TGCAGTGCTAGAGATCTCACTAGCGGTTCTCCAGATACGCAGTATTTT
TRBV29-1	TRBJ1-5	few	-	CSVGGGDLQPQHF	TGCAGCGTTGGGGGAGGGGATCTTCAGCCCCAGCATTTT
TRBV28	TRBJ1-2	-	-	CASSPRDPGEGYTF	TGTGCCAGCAGTCCTCGGGACCCCGGGGAGGGCTACACCTTC
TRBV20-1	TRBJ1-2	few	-	CSARDGRNYGYTF	TGCAGTGCTAGAGATGGTAGGAACTATGGCTACACCTTC
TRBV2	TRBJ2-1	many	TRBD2	CASSGTSGRRYNEQFF	TGTGCCAGCAGTGGGACTAGCGGGAGGAGGTACAATGAGCAGTTCTTC
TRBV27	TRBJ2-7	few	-	CASSLSTAYEQYF	TGTGCCAGCAGTTTATCGACAGCCTACGAGCAGTACTTC
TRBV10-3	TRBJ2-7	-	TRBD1	CAISESRGQNYEQYF	TGTGCCATCAGTGAGTCGAGGGGACAGAACTACGAGCAGTACTTC
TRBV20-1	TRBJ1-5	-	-	CSASMDSNQPQHF	TGCAGTGCTAGTATGGATAGCAATCAGCCCCAGCATTTT
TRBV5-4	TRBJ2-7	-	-	CASSLSSGRPYEQYF	TGTGCCAGCAGCTTGTCTTCCGGGAGACCTTACGAGCAGTACTTC
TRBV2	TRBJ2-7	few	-	CASRLDSSSYEQYF	TGTGCCAGCAGATTGGACAGCAGCTCCTACGAGCAGTACTTC
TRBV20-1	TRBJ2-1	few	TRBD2	CSARGTSDAEQFF	TGCAGTGCTAGAGGGACTAGCGACGCTGAGCAGTTCTTC
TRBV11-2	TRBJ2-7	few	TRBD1	CASSSIRDRRLYEQYF	TGTGCCAGCAGCTCGATCCGGGACAGGAGGCTCTACGAGCAGTACTTC
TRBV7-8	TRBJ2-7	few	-	CASSLQVRTYEQYF	TGTGCCAGCAGCTTACAGGTTAGGACCTACGAGCAGTACTTC
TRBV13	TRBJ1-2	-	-	CASSLGRGNAYGYTF	TGTGCCAGCAGCTTAGGGAGGGGGAATGCCTATGGCTACACCTTC
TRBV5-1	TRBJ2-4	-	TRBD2	CASSLNRLAGNYKQYF	TGCGCCAGCAGCTTGAACCGGCTAGCGGGAAACTACAAGCAGTACTTC
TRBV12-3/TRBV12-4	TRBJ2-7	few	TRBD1	CASSLRTGNRSYEQYF	TGTGCCAGCAGTCTCCGGACAGGGAATAGGTCCTACGAGCAGTACTTC
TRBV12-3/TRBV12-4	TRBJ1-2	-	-	CASSHLLHPYGYTF	TGTGCCAGCAGCCATCTATTACATCCCTATGGCTACACCTTC
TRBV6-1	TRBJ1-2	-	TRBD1	CASSGTGVTNYGYTF	TGTGCCAGCTCCGGGACAGGGGTCACTAACTATGGCTACACCTTC
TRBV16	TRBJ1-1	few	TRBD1	CASSHWDRGTEAFF	TGTGCCAGCAGCCATTGGGACAGGGGCACTGAAGCTTTCTTT
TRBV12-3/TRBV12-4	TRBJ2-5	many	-	CASSLALTEETQYF	TGTGCCAGCAGTTTAGCGCTCACAGAAGAGACCCAGTACTTC
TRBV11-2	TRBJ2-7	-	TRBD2	CASTDDPGLAYEQYF	TGTGCCAGCACCGACGATCCGGGACTAGCCTACGAGCAGTACTTC
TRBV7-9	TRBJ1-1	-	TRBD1	CASSSNDRGRRTSNTEAFF	TGTGCCAGCAGCTCAAACGACAGGGGGCGCAGGACATCGAACACTGAAGCTTTCTTT
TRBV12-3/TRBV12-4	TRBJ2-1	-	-	CASSRTRLAYNEQFF	TGTGCCAGCAGTAGAACTAGACTTGCGTACAATGAGCAGTTCTTC
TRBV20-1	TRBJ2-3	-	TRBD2	CSPTSGGDTDTQYF	TGCAGCCCGACTAGCGGGGGGGACACAGATACGCAGTATTTT
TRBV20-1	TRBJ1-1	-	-	CSARDDGMAEAFF	TGCAGTGCTAGAGATGATGGAATGGCTGAAGCTTTCTTT
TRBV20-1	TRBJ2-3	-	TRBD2	CSASRASGSGTDTQYF	TGCAGTGCTAGCCGCGCTAGCGGGAGTGGCACAGATACGCAGTATTTT
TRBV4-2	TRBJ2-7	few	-	CASSQATGLSSYEQYF	TGTGCCAGCAGCCAAGCCACCGGGTTGAGCTCCTACGAGCAGTACTTC
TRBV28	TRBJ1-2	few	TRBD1	CASSPRLDRGYTF	TGTGCCAGCAGTCCGCGTTTAGACAGGGGATACACCTTC